The present TCR beta chain was sequenced within a study of T cells in Graves' hyperthyroidism and ophthalmopathy. This clonotype came up many times. TCR beta CDR3 regions were amplified from RNA transcripts. The primer set for the first-round RT-PCR of the TCR CDR3 was HTBI. TCRdb reanalysed the multiplex PCR reads using MiXCR and keeps one entry per CDR3 protein. This sample has hundreds of thousands of distinct CDR3 sequences, with 11% to 15% found just once. Germline CDR1 is SGHTA and CDR2 is FQGTGA. The V end lost 2 bases, the J end lost 7 bases, and 23 bases lay between the germline ends. CDR3 size: 17 residues.

The sequence was collected from a woman younger than 35 with Graves' hyperthyroidism. Sequencing was carried out using blood. The chain has TRBV7-3 and TRBJ1-1; unclear D gene. This CDR3 is CASSLAPDRAGMSEAFF. The CDR3 nucleotides read TGTGCCAGCAGCTTAGCCCCGGATAGGGCGGGAATGAGTGAAGCTTTCTTT.